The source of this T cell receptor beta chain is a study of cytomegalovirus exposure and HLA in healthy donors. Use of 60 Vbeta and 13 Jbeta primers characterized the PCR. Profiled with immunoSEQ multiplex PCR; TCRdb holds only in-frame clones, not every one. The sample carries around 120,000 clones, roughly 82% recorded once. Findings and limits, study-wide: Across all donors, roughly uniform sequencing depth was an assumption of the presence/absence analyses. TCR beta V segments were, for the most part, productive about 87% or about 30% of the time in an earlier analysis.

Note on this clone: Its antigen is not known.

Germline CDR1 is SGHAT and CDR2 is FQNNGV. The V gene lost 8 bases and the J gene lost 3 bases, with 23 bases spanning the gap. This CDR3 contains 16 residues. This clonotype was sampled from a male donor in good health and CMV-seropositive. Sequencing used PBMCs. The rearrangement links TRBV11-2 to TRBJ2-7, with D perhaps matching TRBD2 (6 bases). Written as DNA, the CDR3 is TGTGCCAGCCGAGGGAGGCCCCTCGCCACCCTCTACGAGCAGTACTTC. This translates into CASRGRPLATLYEQYF.